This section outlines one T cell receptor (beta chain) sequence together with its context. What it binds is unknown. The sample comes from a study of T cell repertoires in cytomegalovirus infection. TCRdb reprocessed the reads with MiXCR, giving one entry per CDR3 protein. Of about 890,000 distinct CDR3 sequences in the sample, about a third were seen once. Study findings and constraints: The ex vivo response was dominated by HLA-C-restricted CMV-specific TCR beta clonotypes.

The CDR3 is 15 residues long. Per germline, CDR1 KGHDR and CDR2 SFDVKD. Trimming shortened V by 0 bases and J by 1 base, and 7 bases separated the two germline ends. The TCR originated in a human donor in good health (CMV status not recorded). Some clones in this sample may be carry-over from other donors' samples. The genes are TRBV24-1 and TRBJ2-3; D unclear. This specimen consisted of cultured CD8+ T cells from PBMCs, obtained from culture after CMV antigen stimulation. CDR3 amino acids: CATSDLDRGTDTQYF. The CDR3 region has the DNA TGTGCCACCAGTGATTTGGATCGGGGCACAGATACGCAGTATTTT.